This T cell receptor (beta chain) was found in a study of CD8+CD57+ T cells in acquired aplastic anemia. Study details: DNA recovered from sorted CD4+ and CD8+ cells had a mean of approximately 3.2 ug.

Patients chosen for sequencing had shown CD8+CD57+ cell expansion by flow cytometry. No patient had been given any therapy when blood was sampled. This CDR3 is 11 amino acids long. Per the germline V gene, CDR1 is MGHRA and CDR2 is YSYEKL. V dropped 1 base and J dropped 15 bases, with 9 bases sitting between them. CDR3 and TCR beta VDJ profiling relied on genomic DNA as the template. TCRdb analysed the reads with MiXCR anew, one entry per CDR3 protein. The data contain hundreds of thousands of distinct CDR3 sequences, over 40% of them singletons. This clonotype has at least ten counts. Its antigen is still unknown. The study's findings and limits: Patients had roughly 31 CD8+ CDR3 sequences in common with controls (the shared set). CD8+ Simpson's diversity in patients was not significantly different from that in controls.

This receptor was identified in a human donor with aplastic anemia. Sequencing input: sorted CD4+, CD8+, or CD8+CD57+ T cells (not recorded which) from PBMCs. The chain has TRBV4-1 and TRBJ1-4, with D possibly TRBD1 on 5 matching bases. CDR3 region: CASSQVGGMFF. The CDR3 DNA follows: TGCGCCAGCAGCCAAGTGGGGGGGATGTTTTTT.